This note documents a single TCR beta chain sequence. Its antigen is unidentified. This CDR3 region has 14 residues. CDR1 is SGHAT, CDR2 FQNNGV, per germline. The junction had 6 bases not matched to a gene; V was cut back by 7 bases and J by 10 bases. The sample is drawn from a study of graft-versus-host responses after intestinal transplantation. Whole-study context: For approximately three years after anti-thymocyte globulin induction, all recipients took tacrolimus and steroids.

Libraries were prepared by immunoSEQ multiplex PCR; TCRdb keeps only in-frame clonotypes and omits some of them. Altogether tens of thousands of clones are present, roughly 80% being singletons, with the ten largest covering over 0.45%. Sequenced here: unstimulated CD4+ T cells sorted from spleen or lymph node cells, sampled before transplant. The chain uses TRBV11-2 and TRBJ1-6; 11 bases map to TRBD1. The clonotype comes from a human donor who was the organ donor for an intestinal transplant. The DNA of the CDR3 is TGTGCCAGCACCCCAGGGACAGGGGGATCACCCCTCCACTTT. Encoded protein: CASTPGTGGSPLHF.